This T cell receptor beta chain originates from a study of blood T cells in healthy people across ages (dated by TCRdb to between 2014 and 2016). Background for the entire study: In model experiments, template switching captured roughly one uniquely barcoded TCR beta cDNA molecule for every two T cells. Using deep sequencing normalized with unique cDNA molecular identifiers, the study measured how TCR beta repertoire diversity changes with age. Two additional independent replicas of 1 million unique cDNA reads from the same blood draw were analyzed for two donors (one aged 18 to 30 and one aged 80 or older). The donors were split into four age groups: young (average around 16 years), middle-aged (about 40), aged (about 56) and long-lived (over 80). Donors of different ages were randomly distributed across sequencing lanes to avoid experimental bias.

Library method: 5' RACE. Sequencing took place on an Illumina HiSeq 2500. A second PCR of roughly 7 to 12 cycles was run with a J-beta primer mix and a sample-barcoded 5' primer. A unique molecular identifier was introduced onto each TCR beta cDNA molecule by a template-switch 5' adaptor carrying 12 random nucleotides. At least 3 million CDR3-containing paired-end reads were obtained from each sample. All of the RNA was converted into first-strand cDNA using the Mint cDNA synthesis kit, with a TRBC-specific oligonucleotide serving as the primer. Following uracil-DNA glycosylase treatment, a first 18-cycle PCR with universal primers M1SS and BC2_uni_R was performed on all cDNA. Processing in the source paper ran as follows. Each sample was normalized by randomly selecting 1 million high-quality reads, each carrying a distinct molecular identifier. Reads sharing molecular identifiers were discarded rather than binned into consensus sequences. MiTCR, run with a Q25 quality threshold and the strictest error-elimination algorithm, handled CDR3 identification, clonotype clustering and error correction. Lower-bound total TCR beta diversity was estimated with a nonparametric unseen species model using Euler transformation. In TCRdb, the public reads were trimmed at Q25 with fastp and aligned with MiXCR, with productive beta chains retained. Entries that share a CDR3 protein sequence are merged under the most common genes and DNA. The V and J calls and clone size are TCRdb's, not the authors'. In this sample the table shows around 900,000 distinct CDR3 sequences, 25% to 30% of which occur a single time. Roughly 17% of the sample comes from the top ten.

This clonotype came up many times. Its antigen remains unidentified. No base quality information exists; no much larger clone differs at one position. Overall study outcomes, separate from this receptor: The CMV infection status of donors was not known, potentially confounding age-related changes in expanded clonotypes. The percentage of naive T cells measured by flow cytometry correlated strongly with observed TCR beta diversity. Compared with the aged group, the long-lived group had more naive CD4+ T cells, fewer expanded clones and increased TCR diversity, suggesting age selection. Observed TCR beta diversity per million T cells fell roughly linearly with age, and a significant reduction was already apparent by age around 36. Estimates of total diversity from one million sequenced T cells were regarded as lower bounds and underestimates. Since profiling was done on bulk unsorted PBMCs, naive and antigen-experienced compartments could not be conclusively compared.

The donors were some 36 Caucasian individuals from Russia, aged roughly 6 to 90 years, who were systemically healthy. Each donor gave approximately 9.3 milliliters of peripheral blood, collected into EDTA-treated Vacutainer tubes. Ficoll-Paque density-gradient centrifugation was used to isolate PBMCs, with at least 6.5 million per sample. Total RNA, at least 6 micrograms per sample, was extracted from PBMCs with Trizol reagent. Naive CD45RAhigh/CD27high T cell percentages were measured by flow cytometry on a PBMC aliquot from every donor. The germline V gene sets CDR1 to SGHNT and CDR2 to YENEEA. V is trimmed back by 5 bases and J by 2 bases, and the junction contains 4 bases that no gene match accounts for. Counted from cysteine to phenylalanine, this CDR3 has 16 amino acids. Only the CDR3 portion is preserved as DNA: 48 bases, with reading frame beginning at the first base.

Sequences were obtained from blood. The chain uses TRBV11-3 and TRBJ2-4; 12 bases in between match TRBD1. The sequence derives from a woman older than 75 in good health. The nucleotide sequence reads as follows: TGTGCCAGCAGCCCGGGACAGGGGGCGTCCAAAAACATTCAGTACTTC. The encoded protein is CASSPGQGASKNIQYF.